The sequence of this TCR beta chain was determined in a study of shared clonotypes between healthy human individuals. Original processing notes: Because ImmunoSEQ provided only junction sequences with no quality scores, the filtering differed. Sequenced by immunoSEQ multiplex PCR; TCRdb stores in-frame clones only, minus some. D and trimming come from the DNA, and the V and J calls and clone size come from that table. Of 1.6 million or so clones listed, over 95% were seen once; the top ten hold over 1%. Trimming shortened V by 2 bases and J by 6 bases, and 10 bases separated the two germline ends. This CDR3 comprises 13 residues. CDR1 is SGHDT, CDR2 YYEEEE, per germline. This clone was seen only once.

V is TRBV5-6 and J is TRBJ2-3; D not resolved. This TCR came from a young man in good health. The sample comprised naive CD4+ T cells sorted from blood. Subset defined: CD45RA+ positively selected. DNA for the CDR3: TGTGCCAGCAGCTTAAACGGGCGTGATACGCAGTATTTT. This gives the protein CASSLNGRDTQYF. Looking up the rest from reference TRBV5-6 and TRBJ2-3 gives the full variable domain: DAGVTQSPTHLIKTRGQQVTLRCSPKSGHDTVSWYQQALGQGPQFIFQYYEEEERQRGNFPDRFSGHQFPNYSSELNVNALLLGDSALYLCASSLNGRDTQYFGPGTRLTVL.